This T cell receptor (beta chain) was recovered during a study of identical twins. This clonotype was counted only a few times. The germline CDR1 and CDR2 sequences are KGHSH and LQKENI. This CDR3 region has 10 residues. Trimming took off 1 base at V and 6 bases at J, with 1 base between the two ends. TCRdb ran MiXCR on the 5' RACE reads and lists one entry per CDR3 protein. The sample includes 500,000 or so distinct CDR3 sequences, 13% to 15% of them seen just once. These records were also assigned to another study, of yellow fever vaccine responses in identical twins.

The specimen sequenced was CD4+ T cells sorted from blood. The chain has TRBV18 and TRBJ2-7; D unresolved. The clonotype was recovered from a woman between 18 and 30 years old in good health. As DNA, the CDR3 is TGTGCCAGCTCACCACGCGAGCAGTACTTC. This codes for CASSPREQYF.